These 9 T cell receptor beta chains originate from one sample sequenced in a study of T cells in Graves' hyperthyroidism and ophthalmopathy (dated by TCRdb to the late 2010s). Libraries were prepared through multiplex PCR. TCRdb names Illumina HiSeq 2000 as the instrument used. Amplification of TCR beta CDR3 regions was carried out from RNA transcripts. For the first round of RT-PCR on the TCR CDR3, the HTBI primer set was used together with the Qiagen OneStep RT-PCR kit. TCRdb ran its own pipeline on the public reads, namely fastp trimming at Q25 and MiXCR clone calling, and kept in-frame beta chains. Rows matching on CDR3 protein sequence are summarized as one entry with the most common DNA and genes. A total of about 130,000 distinct CDR3 sequences appear in this sample, around 20% of them only once. The top ten constitute around 70% of the sample. Sequenced sample: blood. All receptors come from a woman between 45 and 60 years old with Graves' hyperthyroidism that later progressed to Graves' ophthalmopathy.

This clonotype was seen many times. The chain joins TRBV15 to TRBJ1-1; TRBD1 is a possible D gene (6 bases). In germline, CDR1 is LNHNV, CDR2 YYDKDF (reference sequence). The CDR3 length is 14 residues. Trimming shortened V by 4 bases and J by 1 base, and 10 bases separated the two germline ends. The CDR3 region is CATSTGQTNTEAFF. In nucleotides, the CDR3 is TGTGCCACCAGCACGGGACAAACGAACACTGAAGCTTTCTTT.

This clonotype was detected many times. This chain uses TRBV30 with TRBJ1-6; D is perhaps TRBD1 (6 bases). V lost 0 bases and J 7 bases, leaving 10 bases between the germline ends. CDR1 is GTSNPN, CDR2 SVGIG, per germline (reference sequence). This CDR3 has 14 residues. The CDR3 region has the DNA TGTGCCTGGAGTGTATATGGGGGCAATTCACCCCTCCACTTT. Encoded protein: CAWSVYGGNSPLHF.

This clonotype turned up a few times. Germline and junction disagree at one end, which may indicate a read error. The genes are TRBV5-1 and TRBJ2-2; D unresolved. Looked up from germline, CDR1 is SGHRS and CDR2 is YFSETQ. CDR3 length: 14 amino acids. The CDR3 nucleotides are TGTGCCAGCAGCGTAGCCGGGAACACCGGGGAGCTGTTTTTT. Translating gives CASSVAGNTGELFF.

This clonotype was observed many times. The chain recombines TRBV28 with TRBJ2-3; 9 nucleotides match TRBD1. V shed 5 bases and J 4 bases; nucleotides not matched to a gene: 4. This CDR3 spans 14 amino acids. CDR1 is MDHEN, CDR2 SYDVKM, per germline. This chain's CDR3 is CASSTGQGPDTQYF. As DNA, the CDR3 is TGTGCCAGCAGTACGGGACAGGGCCCAGATACGCAGTATTTT.

The chain carries TRBV29-1 and TRBJ1-2; TRBD1 matches at 10 bases. The CDR3 spans 14 residues. Germline CDR1 SQVTM, CDR2 ANQGSEA. V dropped 4 bases and J dropped 2; count of bases not matched to a gene: 4. This CDR3 reads CSVVGTGANYGYTF. The CDR3 nucleotides read TGCAGCGTTGTTGGGACAGGGGCAAACTATGGCTACACCTTC.

This clonotype was seen a handful of times. The chain is built from TRBV12-3 or TRBV12-4 and TRBJ1-4; 10 positions match TRBD1. CDR3 length equals 15 residues. The junction had 5 bases not matched to a gene; V was cut back by 3 bases and J by 7 bases. The CDR3 protein is CASSLGRTGGEKLFF. In DNA form, the CDR3 reads TGTGCCAGCAGTTTGGGGAGGACAGGGGGTGAAAAACTGTTTTTT.

A word on this clonotype: This may arise from a read error, as a much more abundant clone is one base away. The rearrangement uses TRBV10-3 and TRBJ2-7; 7 nucleotides match TRBD1. This CDR3 is 14 amino acids long. V lost 0 bases to trimming and J lost 4 bases; unmatched junction nucleotides: 3. Per the germline V gene, CDR1 is ENHRY and CDR2 is SYGVKD. Here the CDR3 reads CAISESEQGYEQYF. The DNA of the CDR3 is TGTGCCATCAGTGAGTCGGAACAGGGGTACGAGCAGTACTTC.

This clonotype was observed at least ten times. The chain carries TRBV20-1 and TRBJ2-1; possible D gene TRBD2, 6 bases. The CDR3 runs to 15 residues. V dropped 0 bases and J dropped 8 bases, with 17 bases sitting between them. In germline, CDR1 is DFQATT, CDR2 SNEGSKA (reference sequence). Here the CDR3 DNA reads TGCAGTGCTAGAGATCTGGGACGGAGGGCCGATGAGCAGTTCTTC. As protein: CSARDLGRRADEQFF.

The sample holds many counts of this clonotype. The chain uses TRBV4-1 and TRBJ1-5, with D possibly matching TRBD1 (5 bases). V was cut by 4 bases and J by 5 bases, with 12 bases left in between. This CDR3 is built from 14 residues. Germline values: CDR1 MGHRA, CDR2 YSYEKL. In DNA, the CDR3 is TGCGCCAGCAGCCGGCAGGGTGGCGATCAGCCCCAGCATTTT. Encoded protein: CASSRQGGDQPQHF.